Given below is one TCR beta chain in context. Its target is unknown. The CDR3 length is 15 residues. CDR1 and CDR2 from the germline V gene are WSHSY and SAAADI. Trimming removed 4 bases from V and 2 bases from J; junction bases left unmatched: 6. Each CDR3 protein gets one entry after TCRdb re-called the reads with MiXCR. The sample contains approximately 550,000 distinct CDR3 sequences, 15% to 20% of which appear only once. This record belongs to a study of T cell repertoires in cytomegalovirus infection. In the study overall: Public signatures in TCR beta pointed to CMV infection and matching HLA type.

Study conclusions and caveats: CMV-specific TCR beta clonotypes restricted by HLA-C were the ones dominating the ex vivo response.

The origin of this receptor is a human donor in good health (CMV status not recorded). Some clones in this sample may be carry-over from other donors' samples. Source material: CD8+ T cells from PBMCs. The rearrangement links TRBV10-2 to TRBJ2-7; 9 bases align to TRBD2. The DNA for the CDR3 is TGCGCCAGCAGTGGGGGAGCGGGAGGACCCTACGAGCAGTACTTC. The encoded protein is CASSGGAGGPYEQYF.